The 10 T cell receptor beta chains below were found in one sample sequenced in a study of T cells after yellow fever vaccination. Each CDR3 protein is one row after TCRdb ran MiXCR on the 5' RACE reads. The table includes some 340,000 distinct CDR3 sequences, about 10% detected once. The source material was CD4+ T cells sorted from PBMCs, sampled 45 days after the yellow fever booster vaccination. Every receptor here comes from a man between 18 and 35 years old who received the YFV17D yellow fever vaccine.

This clonotype was found a few times. The J gene is TRBJ2-3, the V gene TRBV7-2; tentatively, D is TRBD2 (5 bases). The CDR3 length is 16 residues. Germline values: CDR1 SGHTA, CDR2 FQGNSA. V gave up 4 bases and J gave up 2 bases, with 16 bases separating them. The CDR3, as DNA: TGTGCCAGCAGCTCTACCCGCGGGCTAGCCACAGATACGCAGTATTTT. It is translated as CASSSTRGLATDTQYF.

The chain links TRBV7-7 to TRBJ2-5; 8 nucleotides match TRBD2. The ends lost 3 bases at V and 7 bases at J; junction bases unmatched: 10. The germline CDR1 and CDR2 sequences are SSHAT and FNYEAQ (reference sequence). The CDR3 contains 15 residues. This chain's CDR3 is CASSFALSGGGTQYF. The CDR3 DNA reads as TGTGCCAGCAGCTTCGCATTAAGCGGGGGAGGGACCCAGTACTTC. Based on the CDR3 plus reference TRBV7-7 and TRBJ2-5, the full variable domain is GAGVSQSPRYKVTKRGQDVTLRCDPISSHATLYWYQQALGQGPEFLTYFNYEAQPDKSGLPSDRFSAERPEGSISTLTIQRTEQRDSAMYRCASSFALSGGGTQYFGPGTRLLVL.

The chain links TRBV19 to TRBJ2-2, with TRBD1 matching 7 bases. The V segment lost 5 bases and the J segment 2 bases; nucleotides outside the gene matches: 8. The germline V gene encodes CDR1 LNHDA and CDR2 SQIVND (reference sequence). The CDR3 has 16 amino acids. The CDR3 coding sequence is TGTGCCAGTAGTCGGGGACAGCTCCGAAACACCGGGGAGCTGTTTTTT. Amino acids: CASSRGQLRNTGELFF.

This clonotype was observed many times. V gene TRBV6-6 combines with J gene TRBJ1-2; tentatively, D is TRBD1 (5 bases). The germline V gene has CDR1 MNHNY and CDR2 SVGAGI (reference sequence). The CDR3 sequence is 13 residues long. V was clipped by 6 bases and J by 2 bases, with 10 bases between them. The CDR3 sequence is CASRGGENYGYTF. The CDR3 region has the DNA TGTGCCAGCAGGGGAGGGGAAAACTATGGCTACACCTTC.

This clonotype was counted many times. The chain employs TRBV7-3 and TRBJ2-1; 12 bases align to TRBD2. Germline V gene data show CDR1 as SGHTA and CDR2 as FQGTGA. V was pared by 5 bases and J by 7 bases, with 6 bases of the junction left unmatched. This CDR3 has 15 amino acids. Written as DNA, the CDR3 is TGTGCCAGCAGCCTGCGACTAGCGGGGGTGAATGAGCAGTTCTTC. Its protein product is CASSLRLAGVNEQFF.

This sequence joins TRBV5-1 and TRBJ1-5; no reliable D call. V shed 3 bases and J shed 2 bases, with 6 bases lying between them. Per the germline V gene, CDR1 is SGHRS and CDR2 is YFSETQ. This CDR3 comprises 13 residues. The CDR3 coding sequence is TGCGCCAGCAGCTCAAGTGGCAATCAGCCCCAGCATTTT. The encoded protein is CASSSSGNQPQHF.

This clonotype was observed at least ten times. The genes are TRBV25-1 and TRBJ2-3; the D is unclear. Looked up from germline, CDR1 is MGHDK and CDR2 is SYGVNS. With 7 bases removed from V and 5 bases from J, the gap between germline ends came to 16 bases. CDR3 length equals 14 residues. CDR3 sequence (DNA): TGTGCCAGCAAGTTGGGCGCCAACGTAGATACGCAGTATTTT. Protein sequence: CASKLGANVDTQYF.

The rearrangement links TRBV7-2 to TRBJ2-3; D is unclear. V lost 1 base and J 4 bases, leaving 9 bases between the germline ends. This CDR3 spans 14 amino acids. Germline CDR1 SGHTA, CDR2 FQGNSA. CDR3: CASSLGPVADTQYF. The CDR3 DNA reads TGTGCCAGCAGCTTAGGCCCTGTTGCAGATACGCAGTATTTT.

At least ten counts were recorded for this clonotype. The rearrangement links TRBV5-1 to TRBJ1-4; D is perhaps TRBD1 (6 bases). V shed 3 bases and J shed 7 bases, with 13 bases lying between them. The CDR3 contains 14 residues. From germline, CDR1 is SGHRS and CDR2 YFSETQ. CDR3 amino acids: CASSSGGFGEKLFF. Here the CDR3 DNA reads TGCGCCAGCAGCTCCGGGGGCTTCGGTGAAAAACTGTTTTTT. The full variable domain, its missing parts supplied by reference TRBV5-1 and TRBJ1-4, is KAGVTQTPRYLIKTRGQQVTLSCSPISGHRSVSWYQQTPGQGLQFLFEYFSETQRNKGNFPGRFSGRQFSNSRSEMNVSTLELGDSALYLCASSSGGFGEKLFFGSGTQLSVL.

The table lists this clonotype with many counts. The V call is TRBV7-2, the J call TRBJ2-5, with 7 bases lining up with TRBD2. The germline V gene encodes CDR1 SGHTA and CDR2 FQGNSA. The CDR3 loop spans 16 amino acids. V trimming: 0 bases; J trimming: 5 bases; junction bases outside the gene matches: 9. The CDR3, as DNA: TGTGCCAGCAGCTTAGCCGGGAGGTACTCGGGGGAGACCCAGTACTTC. Residues: CASSLAGRYSGETQYF.